The clone carrying this T cell receptor (beta chain) was observed a handful of times. TCRdb called the 5' RACE reads again in MiXCR, with one record for every CDR3 protein. The table lists about 95,000 distinct CDR3 sequences, roughly 9.5% of them singletons. The CDR3 length is 15 residues. The germline CDR1 and CDR2 sequences are DFQATT and SNEGSKA (reference sequence). V shed 0 bases and J shed 2 bases, with 12 bases lying between them. The time point denotes: sample taken at primary tumor resection. Unsorted whole RNA samples from tumor, nontumor lung or frozen PBMC were sequenced. The sample originates from a study of spatial heterogeneity in lung cancer.

Sample: PBMCs, taken at surgery. The chain is built from TRBV20-1 and TRBJ2-3; D possibly uses TRBD1 or TRBD2 (7 bases each). The origin of this receptor is a male donor with early-stage non-small cell lung cancer. The CDR3 region is CSARDPGGVTDTQYF. The DNA of the CDR3 is TGCAGTGCTAGAGACCCAGGGGGGGTCACAGATACGCAGTATTTT.